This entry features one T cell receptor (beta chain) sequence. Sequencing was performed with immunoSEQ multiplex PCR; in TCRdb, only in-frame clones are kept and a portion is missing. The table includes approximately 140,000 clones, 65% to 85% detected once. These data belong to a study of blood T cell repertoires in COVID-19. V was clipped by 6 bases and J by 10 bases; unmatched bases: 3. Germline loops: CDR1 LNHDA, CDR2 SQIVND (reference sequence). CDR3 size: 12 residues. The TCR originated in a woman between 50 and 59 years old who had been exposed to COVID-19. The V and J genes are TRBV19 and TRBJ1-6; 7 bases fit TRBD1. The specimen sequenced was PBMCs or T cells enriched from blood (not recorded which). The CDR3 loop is CASRDRASPLHF. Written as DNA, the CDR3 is TGTGCCAGTAGAGACAGGGCATCACCCCTCCACTTT.